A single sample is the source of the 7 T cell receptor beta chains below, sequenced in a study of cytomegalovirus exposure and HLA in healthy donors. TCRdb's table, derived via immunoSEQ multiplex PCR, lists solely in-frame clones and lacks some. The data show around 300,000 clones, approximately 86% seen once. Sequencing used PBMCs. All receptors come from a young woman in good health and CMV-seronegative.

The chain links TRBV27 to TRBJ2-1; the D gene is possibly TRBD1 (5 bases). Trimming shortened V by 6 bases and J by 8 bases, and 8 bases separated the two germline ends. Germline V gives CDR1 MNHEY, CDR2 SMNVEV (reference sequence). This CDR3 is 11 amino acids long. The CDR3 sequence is CASSQGYEQFF. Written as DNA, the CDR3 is TGTGCCAGCAGCCAGGGCTATGAGCAGTTCTTC.

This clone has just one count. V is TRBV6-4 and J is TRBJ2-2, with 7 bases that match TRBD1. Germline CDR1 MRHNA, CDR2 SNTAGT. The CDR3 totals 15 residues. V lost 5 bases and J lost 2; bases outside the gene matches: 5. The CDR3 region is CASSLTGTNTGELFF. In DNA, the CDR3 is TGTGCCAGCAGTTTGACAGGGACAAACACCGGGGAGCTGTTTTTT.

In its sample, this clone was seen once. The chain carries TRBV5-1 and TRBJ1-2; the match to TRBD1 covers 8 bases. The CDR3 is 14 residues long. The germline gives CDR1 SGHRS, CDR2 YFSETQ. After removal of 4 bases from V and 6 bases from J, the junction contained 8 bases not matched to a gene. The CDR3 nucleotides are TGCGCCAGCAGCCCTACAGGGGGTAAGAATGGCTACACCTTC. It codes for CASSPTGGKNGYTF.

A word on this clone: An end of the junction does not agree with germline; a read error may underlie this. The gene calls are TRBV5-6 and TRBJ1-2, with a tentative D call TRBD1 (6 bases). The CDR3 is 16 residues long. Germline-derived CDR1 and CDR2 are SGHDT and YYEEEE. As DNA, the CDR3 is TGTGCCAGCAGGTTGGGGCGGACAGTGCTTAACTATGGCTACACCTTC. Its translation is CASRLGRTVLNYGYTF.

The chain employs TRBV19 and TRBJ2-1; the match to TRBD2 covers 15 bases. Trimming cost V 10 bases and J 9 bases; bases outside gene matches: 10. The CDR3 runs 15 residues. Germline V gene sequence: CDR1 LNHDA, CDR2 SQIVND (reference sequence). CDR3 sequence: CATEVGTSGRSEQFF. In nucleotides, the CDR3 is TGTGCCACCGAGGTAGGGACTAGCGGGAGGTCTGAGCAGTTCTTC.

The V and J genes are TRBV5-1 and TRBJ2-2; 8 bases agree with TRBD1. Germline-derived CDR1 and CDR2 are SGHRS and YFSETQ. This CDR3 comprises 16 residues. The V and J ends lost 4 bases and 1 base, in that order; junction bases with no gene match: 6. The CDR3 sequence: CASSLRQGLNTGELFF. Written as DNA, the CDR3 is TGCGCCAGCAGCCTCCGACAGGGGCTGAACACCGGGGAGCTGTTTTTT.

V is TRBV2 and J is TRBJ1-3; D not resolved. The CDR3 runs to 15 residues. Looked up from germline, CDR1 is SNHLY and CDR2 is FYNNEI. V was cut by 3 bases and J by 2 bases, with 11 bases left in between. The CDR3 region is CASSDWGDAGNTIYF. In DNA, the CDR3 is TGTGCCAGCAGTGATTGGGGAGACGCTGGAAACACCATATATTTT.